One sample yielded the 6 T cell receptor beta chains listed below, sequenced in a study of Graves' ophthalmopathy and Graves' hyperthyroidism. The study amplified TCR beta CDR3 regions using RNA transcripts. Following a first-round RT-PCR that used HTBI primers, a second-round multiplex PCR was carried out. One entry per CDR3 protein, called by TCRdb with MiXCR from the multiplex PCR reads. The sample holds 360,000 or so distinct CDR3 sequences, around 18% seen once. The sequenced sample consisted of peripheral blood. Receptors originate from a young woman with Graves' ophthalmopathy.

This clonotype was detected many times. The CDR3 bases are TGTGCCAGCAGTGAAGCGTCGCGAGCAGGAGCCAACTCCTACGAGCAGTACTTC. Translated, it gives CASSEASRAGANSYEQYF. The gene calls are TRBV6-1 and TRBJ2-7, with D unresolved. This CDR3 region has 18 residues. Germline loops: CDR1 MNHNS, CDR2 SASEGT. V dropped 0 bases and J dropped 0 bases, with 18 bases sitting between them.

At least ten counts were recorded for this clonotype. This chain's CDR3 is CASSFLTRDRPAWAFF. In DNA form, the CDR3 reads TGTGCCAGCAGTTTTCTAACCCGGGACAGGCCCGCCTGGGCTTTCTTT. The rearrangement links TRBV28 to TRBJ1-1; 8 positions match TRBD1. The V gene's germline CDR1 is MDHEN and CDR2 SYDVKM. J was trimmed by 11 bases and V by 3 bases; bases with no gene match: 17. The CDR3 is made up of 16 amino acids.

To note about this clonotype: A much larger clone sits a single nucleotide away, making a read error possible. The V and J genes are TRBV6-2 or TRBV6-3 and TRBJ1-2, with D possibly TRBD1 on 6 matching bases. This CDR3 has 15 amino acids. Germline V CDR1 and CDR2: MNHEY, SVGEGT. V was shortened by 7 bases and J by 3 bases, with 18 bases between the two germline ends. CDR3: CASTGGATLHYGYTF. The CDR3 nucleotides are TGTGCCAGCACCGGGGGGGCAACATTACACTATGGCTACACCTTC.

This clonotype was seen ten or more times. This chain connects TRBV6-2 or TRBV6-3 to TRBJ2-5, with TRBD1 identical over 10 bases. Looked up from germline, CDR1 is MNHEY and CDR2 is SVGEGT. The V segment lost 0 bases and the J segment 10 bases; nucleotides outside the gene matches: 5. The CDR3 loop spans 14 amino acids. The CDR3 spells CASSYSTGGRDQYF. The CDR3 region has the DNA TGTGCCAGCAGTTACTCGACAGGGGGCCGGGACCAGTACTTC.

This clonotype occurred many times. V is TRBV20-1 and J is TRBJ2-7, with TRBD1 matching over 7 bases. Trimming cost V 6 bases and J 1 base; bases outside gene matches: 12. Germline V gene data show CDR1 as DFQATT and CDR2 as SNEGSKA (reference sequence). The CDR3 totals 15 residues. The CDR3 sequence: CSAAPGTVGSYEQYF. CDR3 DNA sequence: TGCAGTGCCGCCCCCGGGACAGTGGGGTCCTACGAGCAGTACTTC.

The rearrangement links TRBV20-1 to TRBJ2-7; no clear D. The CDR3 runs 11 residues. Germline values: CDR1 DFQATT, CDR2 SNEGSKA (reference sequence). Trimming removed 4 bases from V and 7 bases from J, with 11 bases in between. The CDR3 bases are TGCAGTGCTAAAGGGAATGAAGAGCAGTACTTC. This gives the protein CSAKGNEEQYF.